Listed below are T cell receptor beta chains from one sample, sequenced in a study of blood T cell repertoires in COVID-19. The assay was immunoSEQ multiplex PCR, and TCRdb's table has in-frame clones only and misses some. The data show over 200,000 clones, roughly 87% seen once. Sequenced material: peripheral blood. These receptors were taken from a woman between 18 and 29 years old who had recovered from COVID-19. The CDR3 runs from the conserved cysteine through the conserved F or W. Each record gives: D gene, CDR3 length, J gene, clone size, V gene, CDR3 protein, CDR3 DNA. The D gene is left open where the match is weak. Clone sizes are given selectively: once, few, many, or a class where the clone is expanded.

d_call: TRBD2
cdr3_length: 16
j_call: TRBJ2-1
clone_size: NA
v_call: TRBV18
cdr3_aa: CASSPMGLAGGEEQFF
cdr3_nt: TGTGCCAGCTCACCAATGGGACTAGCGGGAGGAGAAGAGCAGTTCTTC

d_call: TRBD2
cdr3_length: 15
j_call: TRBJ2-3
clone_size: NA
v_call: TRBV4-1
cdr3_aa: CASSQREGGTDTQYF
cdr3_nt: TGCGCCAGCAGCCAACGGGAGGGGGGCACAGATACGCAGTATTTT

d_call: NA
cdr3_length: 14
j_call: TRBJ2-1
clone_size: NA
v_call: TRBV24-1
cdr3_aa: CATSDASTSAAQFF
cdr3_nt: TGTGCCACCAGTGATGCTAGCACCTCTGCCGCGCAGTTCTTC

d_call: TRBD1
cdr3_length: 13
j_call: TRBJ2-7
clone_size: NA
v_call: TRBV28
cdr3_aa: CASTSGQTYEQYF
cdr3_nt: TGTGCCAGCACCTCGGGACAGACCTACGAGCAGTACTTC

d_call: TRBD2
cdr3_length: 16
j_call: TRBJ2-3
clone_size: NA
v_call: TRBV5-4
cdr3_aa: CASSLGPTGGEDTQYF
cdr3_nt: TGTGCCAGCAGCTTGGGGCCCACGGGAGGGGAGGATACGCAGTATTTT

d_call: TRBD2
cdr3_length: 17
j_call: TRBJ2-7
clone_size: NA
v_call: TRBV4-1
cdr3_aa: CASSPRASGSWAYEQYF
cdr3_nt: TGCGCCAGCAGCCCCAGGGCTAGCGGGAGTTGGGCCTACGAGCAGTACTTC

d_call: NA
cdr3_length: 13
j_call: TRBJ1-1
clone_size: NA
v_call: TRBV30
cdr3_aa: CAWTFYRNTEAFF
cdr3_nt: TGTGCCTGGACCTTTTACAGGAACACTGAAGCTTTCTTT

d_call: NA
cdr3_length: 16
j_call: TRBJ2-1
clone_size: NA
v_call: TRBV6-5
cdr3_aa: CASSYSNRRPYNEQFF
cdr3_nt: TGTGCCAGCAGTTACTCGAACAGGAGACCCTACAATGAGCAGTTCTTC

d_call: NA
cdr3_length: 11
j_call: TRBJ2-7
clone_size: NA
v_call: TRBV10-2
cdr3_aa: CASSEGRGLFF
cdr3_nt: TGCGCCAGCAGTGAGGGGCGGGGACTCTTTTTC

d_call: NA
cdr3_length: 12
j_call: TRBJ2-7
clone_size: NA
v_call: TRBV19
cdr3_aa: CASSIGAGEQYF
cdr3_nt: TGTGCCAGTAGTATAGGAGCGGGCGAGCAGTACTTC

d_call: NA
cdr3_length: 15
j_call: TRBJ2-7
clone_size: NA
v_call: TRBV7-3
cdr3_aa: CASSLGARLVYEQYF
cdr3_nt: TGTGCCAGCAGCTTAGGAGCTCGACTAGTCTACGAGCAGTACTTC

d_call: TRBD2
cdr3_length: 16
j_call: TRBJ2-2
clone_size: NA
v_call: TRBV7-3
cdr3_aa: CASSLNAGGNTGELFF
cdr3_nt: TGTGCCAGCAGCTTAAATGCGGGAGGGAACACCGGGGAGCTGTTTTTT

d_call: TRBD1
cdr3_length: 15
j_call: TRBJ2-5
clone_size: NA
v_call: TRBV11-2
cdr3_aa: CASSYGQGRQETQYF
cdr3_nt: TGTGCCAGCAGCTACGGACAGGGGAGGCAAGAGACCCAGTACTTC

d_call: TRBD1
cdr3_length: 18
j_call: TRBJ2-3
clone_size: few
v_call: TRBV29-1
cdr3_aa: CSVVTLGQTGKITDTQYF
cdr3_nt: TGCAGCGTTGTTACCCTAGGACAGACAGGGAAAATCACAGATACGCAGTATTTT

d_call: TRBD1
cdr3_length: 12
j_call: TRBJ1-2
clone_size: few
v_call: TRBV6-6
cdr3_aa: CAGSYGTDGYTF
cdr3_nt: TGTGCCGGAAGTTACGGGACAGATGGCTACACCTTC

d_call: TRBD1
cdr3_length: 15
j_call: TRBJ2-7
clone_size: NA
v_call: TRBV29-1
cdr3_aa: CSVDLRDRGTYEQYF
cdr3_nt: TGCAGCGTTGATCTTAGGGACAGGGGGACCTACGAGCAGTACTTC

d_call: NA
cdr3_length: 11
j_call: TRBJ2-7
clone_size: NA
v_call: TRBV24-1
cdr3_aa: CVNLVGYEQYF
cdr3_nt: TGTGTCAATCTAGTCGGCTACGAGCAGTACTTC

d_call: NA
cdr3_length: 11
j_call: TRBJ2-7
clone_size: NA
v_call: TRBV20-1
cdr3_aa: CSAGGRNEQYF
cdr3_nt: TGCAGTGCTGGAGGGAGGAACGAGCAGTACTTC

d_call: TRBD2
cdr3_length: 15
j_call: TRBJ2-7
clone_size: NA
v_call: TRBV30
cdr3_aa: CAWRKLAGLSYEQYF
cdr3_nt: TGTGCCTGGAGAAAACTAGCGGGACTCTCCTACGAGCAGTACTTC

d_call: TRBD2
cdr3_length: 17
j_call: TRBJ2-3
clone_size: NA
v_call: TRBV11-2
cdr3_aa: CASSAGRLAVGTDTQYF
cdr3_nt: TGTGCCAGCAGCGCCGGCCGACTAGCGGTCGGCACAGATACGCAGTATTTT

d_call: TRBD2
cdr3_length: 18
j_call: TRBJ2-7
clone_size: NA
v_call: TRBV10-3
cdr3_aa: CAISVLTGTSGRVFEQYF
cdr3_nt: TGTGCCATCAGTGTGTTAACCGGGACTAGCGGGAGGGTGTTCGAGCAGTACTTC

d_call: TRBD1
cdr3_length: 13
j_call: TRBJ1-2
clone_size: once
v_call: TRBV30
cdr3_aa: CAWSGTGGFGYTF
cdr3_nt: TGTGCCTGGAGTGGTACAGGGGGCTTTGGCTACACCTTC

d_call: NA
cdr3_length: 16
j_call: TRBJ1-5
clone_size: NA
v_call: TRBV30
cdr3_aa: CAWSVPAGGSNQPQHF
cdr3_nt: TGTGCCTGGAGTGTCCCGGCGGGGGGGAGCAATCAGCCCCAGCATTTT

d_call: NA
cdr3_length: 15
j_call: TRBJ1-1
clone_size: NA
v_call: TRBV27
cdr3_aa: CASSLVSGVNTEAFF
cdr3_nt: TGTGCCAGCAGTTTGGTCTCGGGGGTGAACACTGAAGCTTTCTTT

d_call: NA
cdr3_length: 13
j_call: TRBJ2-6
clone_size: NA
v_call: TRBV19
cdr3_aa: CASSITGANVLTF
cdr3_nt: TGTGCCAGTAGTATTACTGGGGCCAACGTCCTGACTTTC

d_call: TRBD1
cdr3_length: 16
j_call: TRBJ2-2
clone_size: NA
v_call: TRBV7-8
cdr3_aa: CASSLETGASDGELFF
cdr3_nt: TGTGCCAGCAGCTTAGAGACAGGGGCCTCCGACGGGGAGCTGTTTTTT

d_call: TRBD1
cdr3_length: 15
j_call: TRBJ1-2
clone_size: NA
v_call: TRBV7-3
cdr3_aa: CASSQDRGPNYGYTF
cdr3_nt: TGTGCCAGCAGCCAAGACAGGGGACCTAACTATGGCTACACCTTC

d_call: NA
cdr3_length: 14
j_call: TRBJ2-7
clone_size: NA
v_call: TRBV6-2/TRBV6-3
cdr3_aa: CASSYAASVDEQYF
cdr3_nt: TGTGCCAGCAGTTACGCTGCTAGCGTGGACGAGCAGTACTTC

d_call: NA
cdr3_length: 17
j_call: TRBJ2-3
clone_size: NA
v_call: TRBV4-3
cdr3_aa: CASSQDPARGSTDTQYF
cdr3_nt: TGCGCCAGCAGCCAAGATCCCGCTAGGGGGAGCACAGATACGCAGTATTTT

d_call: NA
cdr3_length: 15
j_call: TRBJ1-4
clone_size: NA
v_call: TRBV7-9
cdr3_aa: CASSGHTENNEKLFF
cdr3_nt: TGTGCCAGCAGCGGCCATACAGAAAATAATGAAAAACTGTTTTTT

d_call: TRBD2
cdr3_length: 15
j_call: TRBJ2-1
clone_size: NA
v_call: TRBV30
cdr3_aa: CAWNRGLGDYNEQFF
cdr3_nt: TGTGCCTGGAACCGGGGACTAGGGGATTACAATGAGCAGTTCTTC

d_call: TRBD1
cdr3_length: 14
j_call: TRBJ1-5
clone_size: NA
v_call: TRBV6-5
cdr3_aa: CAIGTDSYNQPQHF
cdr3_nt: TGTGCCATCGGGACAGATAGCTACAATCAGCCCCAGCATTTT

d_call: NA
cdr3_length: 14
j_call: TRBJ2-7
clone_size: NA
v_call: TRBV18
cdr3_aa: CASSRGRPSYEQYF
cdr3_nt: TGTGCCAGCTCACGGGGGAGGCCCTCCTACGAGCAGTACTTC

d_call: TRBD2
cdr3_length: 20
j_call: TRBJ2-1
clone_size: NA
v_call: TRBV7-3
cdr3_aa: CASSLTGGTASGSPYNEQFF
cdr3_nt: TGTGCCAGCAGCTTAACAGGGGGCACTGCTAGCGGGAGCCCCTACAATGAGCAGTTCTTC

d_call: NA
cdr3_length: 12
j_call: TRBJ2-3
clone_size: NA
v_call: TRBV6-5
cdr3_aa: CASVGSTDTQYF
cdr3_nt: TGTGCCAGCGTCGGGTCCACAGATACGCAGTATTTT

d_call: NA
cdr3_length: 13
j_call: TRBJ1-2
clone_size: NA
v_call: TRBV3-1/TRBV3-2
cdr3_aa: CASRRGSGYGYTF
cdr3_nt: TGTGCCAGCAGAAGGGGTTCTGGCTATGGCTACACCTTC

d_call: TRBD2
cdr3_length: 17
j_call: TRBJ2-2
clone_size: NA
v_call: TRBV4-3
cdr3_aa: CASSRLAGALGTGELFF
cdr3_nt: TGCGCCAGCAGCCGACTAGCGGGAGCTTTGGGCACCGGGGAGCTGTTTTTT

d_call: NA
cdr3_length: 13
j_call: TRBJ1-1
clone_size: NA
v_call: TRBV11-3
cdr3_aa: CASSLIGGTEAFF
cdr3_nt: TGTGCCAGCAGCCTTATCGGGGGCACTGAAGCTTTCTTT

d_call: NA
cdr3_length: 14
j_call: TRBJ1-1
clone_size: few
v_call: TRBV15
cdr3_aa: CATSRGNMNTEAFF
cdr3_nt: TGTGCCACCAGCAGAGGTAACATGAACACTGAAGCTTTCTTT

d_call: TRBD1
cdr3_length: 17
j_call: TRBJ2-1
clone_size: NA
v_call: TRBV19
cdr3_aa: CASSPRDRTGPYNEQFF
cdr3_nt: TGTGCCAGTAGTCCCCGCGATAGGACAGGGCCCTACAATGAGCAGTTCTTC

d_call: NA
cdr3_length: 11
j_call: TRBJ1-1
clone_size: NA
v_call: TRBV29-1
cdr3_aa: CSVVRGTEAFF
cdr3_nt: TGCAGCGTTGTTCGGGGTACTGAAGCTTTCTTT

d_call: NA
cdr3_length: 10
j_call: TRBJ1-1
clone_size: NA
v_call: TRBV12-3/TRBV12-4
cdr3_aa: CASSLTEAFF
cdr3_nt: TGTGCCAGCAGTTTAACAGAAGCTTTCTTT

d_call: NA
cdr3_length: 14
j_call: TRBJ1-2
clone_size: NA
v_call: TRBV30
cdr3_aa: CAWSVAGRDYGYTF
cdr3_nt: TGTGCCTGGAGTGTAGCCGGGAGGGACTATGGCTACACCTTC